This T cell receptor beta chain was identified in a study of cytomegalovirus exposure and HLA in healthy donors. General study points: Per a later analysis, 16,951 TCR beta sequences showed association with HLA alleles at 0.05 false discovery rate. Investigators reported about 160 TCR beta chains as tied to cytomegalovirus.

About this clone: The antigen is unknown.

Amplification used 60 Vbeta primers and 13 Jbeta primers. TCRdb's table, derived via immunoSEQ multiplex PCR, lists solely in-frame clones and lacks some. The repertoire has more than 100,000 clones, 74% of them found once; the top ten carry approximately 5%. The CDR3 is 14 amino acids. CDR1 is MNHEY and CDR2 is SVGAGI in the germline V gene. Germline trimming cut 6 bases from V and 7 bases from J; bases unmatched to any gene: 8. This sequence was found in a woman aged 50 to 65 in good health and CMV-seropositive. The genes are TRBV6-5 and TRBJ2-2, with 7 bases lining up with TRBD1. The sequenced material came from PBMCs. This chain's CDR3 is CASRGTVSGGELFF. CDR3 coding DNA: TGTGCCAGCAGGGGGACAGTTAGTGGCGGGGAGCTGTTTTTT.